This TCR beta chain was sequenced for a study of control samples from healthy donors and cancer patients. Trimming removed 4 bases at V and 5 bases at J, with 15 bases between. Germline CDR1 is GTSNPN and CDR2 is SVGIG (reference sequence). The CDR3 loop spans 13 amino acids. The assay was immunoSEQ multiplex PCR, and TCRdb's table has in-frame clones only and misses some. Among 98,000 or so clones, about four fifths were seen once, and the ten largest hold roughly a tenth. The receptor was isolated from a woman aged 25 to 45 in good health. The sample comprised blood. The chain links TRBV30 to TRBJ2-7; either TRBD1 or TRBD2 may supply D (6 bases each). In DNA, the CDR3 is TGTGCCTGGATCGGGGGCAGGGGCCACGAGCAGTACTTC. This codes for CAWIGGRGHEQYF.